Below, 20 T cell receptor beta chains from the same sample are listed, as sequenced in a study of blood T cell repertoires in COVID-19. Here immunoSEQ multiplex PCR was the method, and the copy in TCRdb shows in-frame clones only, minus some. Among fewer than 130,000 clones listed, approximately 62% were seen once. Sequenced sample: peripheral blood. These receptors originate from a man of 80 years or more with acute or convalescent COVID-19.

The CDR3 DNA is TGCGCCAGCAGCCAAGTCGGTGCGGCTAGCACAGATACGCAGTATTTT. Residues: CASSQVGAASTDTQYF. V and J are TRBV4-3 and TRBJ2-3, with D unclear. V was pared by 1 base and J by 0 bases, with 11 bases between. The germline gives CDR1 LGHNA, CDR2 YSLEER. The length of the CDR3 is 16 residues.

CDR3 in amino acids: CASSARDRVSGNTIYF. In DNA form, the CDR3 reads TGTGCCAGCAGCGCCCGGGACAGGGTCTCTGGAAACACCATATATTTT. The genes are TRBV9 and TRBJ1-3; TRBD1 aligns across 9 bases. The ends lost 3 bases at V and 0 bases at J; junction bases unmatched: 4. In germline, CDR1 is SGDLS, CDR2 YYNGEE. The CDR3 runs to 16 residues.

The CDR3 reads CASSVGTSGIRGQFF. Here the CDR3 DNA reads TGTGCCAGCAGCGTAGGGACTAGCGGGATCCGGGGGCAGTTCTTC. V and J are TRBV9 and TRBJ2-1, with 12 nucleotides matching TRBD2. J was trimmed by 12 bases and V by 0 bases; bases with no gene match: 7. This CDR3 is 15 amino acids long. Germline V lookup: CDR1 SGDLS, CDR2 YYNGEE.

V is TRBV6-6 and J is TRBJ1-2, with 7 bases that match TRBD1. V lost 6 bases to trimming and J lost 3 bases; unmatched junction nucleotides: 4. This CDR3 has 13 residues. The germline gives CDR1 MNHNY, CDR2 SVGAGI (reference sequence). The DNA of the CDR3 is TGTGCCAGCAGCATAACAGGGGACTATGGCTACACCTTC. Protein: CASSITGDYGYTF.

The sample holds a few counts of this clone. This chain connects TRBV9 to TRBJ1-1, with 7 bases that match TRBD1. The CDR3 totals 14 residues. V lost 4 bases to trimming and J lost 5 bases; unmatched junction nucleotides: 8. Per germline, CDR1 SGDLS and CDR2 YYNGEE. CDR3 amino acids: CASSTRQGGTEAFF. The CDR3 DNA reads TGTGCCAGCAGCACCCGACAGGGTGGGACTGAAGCTTTCTTT.

The chain recombines TRBV19 with TRBJ2-1; the D gene is possibly TRBD2 (5 bases). The germline V gene encodes CDR1 LNHDA and CDR2 SQIVND (reference sequence). Trimming removed 6 bases at V and 0 bases at J, with 9 bases between. The CDR3 covers 14 residues. CDR3 sequence: CASRAGYSYNEQFF. In nucleotides, the CDR3 is TGTGCCAGTAGGGCGGGCTACTCCTACAATGAGCAGTTCTTC.

The chain couples TRBV6-6 to TRBJ1-5, with TRBD1 identical over 10 bases. The CDR3 runs 14 residues. V trimming: 5 bases; J trimming: 6 bases; junction bases outside the gene matches: 4. From germline, CDR1 is MNHNY and CDR2 SVGAGI (reference sequence). The CDR3 spells CASSPGTGAQPQHF. CDR3 in DNA: TGTGCCAGCAGTCCAGGGACAGGGGCTCAGCCCCAGCATTTT.

This clone was counted between two and nine times. CDR3: CASSGGQGRPGELFF. The DNA for the CDR3 is TGTGCCAGCAGCGGTGGACAGGGGAGGCCCGGGGAGCTGTTTTTT. This chain joins TRBV9 and TRBJ2-2, with TRBD1 matching over 9 bases. The CDR3 loop spans 15 amino acids. V lost 3 bases, J lost 6 bases, and 6 bases stayed unmatched. Germline V lookup: CDR1 SGDLS, CDR2 YYNGEE.

The chain joins TRBV19 to TRBJ1-6; D is undetermined. V was shortened by 8 bases and J by 5 bases, with 16 bases between the two germline ends. The germline gives CDR1 LNHDA, CDR2 SQIVND (reference sequence). This CDR3 comprises 15 residues. The CDR3 region is CASEDGTKDNSPLHF. The DNA of the CDR3 is TGTGCCAGTGAAGACGGAACTAAAGATAATTCACCCCTCCACTTT.

This clone was counted a single time. The J gene is TRBJ1-1, the V gene TRBV29-1, with D possibly being TRBD1 (5 bases). This CDR3 is 13 amino acids long. In germline, CDR1 is SQVTM, CDR2 ANQGSEA. V was cut by 7 bases and J by 1 base, with 13 bases left in between. The CDR3 protein is CSAVSGGNTEAFF. The CDR3 coding sequence is TGCAGCGCCGTGAGCGGGGGGAACACTGAAGCTTTCTTT.

The CDR3 DNA sequence: TGTGCCAGTTCGGACCGGGACAGGCTGGGGGAGACCCAGTACTTC. Its translation is CASSDRDRLGETQYF. The chain couples TRBV5-5 to TRBJ2-5; 8 nucleotides align to TRBD1. The CDR3 contains 15 residues. Trimming took 8 bases from V and 5 from J; bases not matched to a gene: 14. Germline lookup yields CDR1 SGHKS and CDR2 YYEKEE (reference sequence).

This sequence joins TRBV7-6 and TRBJ2-1, with 10 bases fitting TRBD2. Per germline, CDR1 SGHVS and CDR2 FNYEAQ. V lost 5 bases and J lost 0; bases outside the gene matches: 4. The CDR3 sequence is 16 residues long. The CDR3 region is CASSPSGGVSYNEQFF. The CDR3 nucleotides are TGTGCCAGCAGCCCGAGCGGGGGGGTCTCCTACAATGAGCAGTTCTTC.

The chain is built from TRBV7-2 and TRBJ1-2, with D perhaps TRBD1 (6 bases). Germline CDR1 reads SGHTA; CDR2 reads FQGNSA. V was pared by 0 bases and J by 5 bases, with 13 bases between. The CDR3 has 15 residues. CDR3 loop: CASSLARGEGYGYTF. For the CDR3, the DNA is TGTGCCAGCAGCTTAGCCAGGGGCGAAGGGTATGGCTACACCTTC.

The chain has TRBV2 and TRBJ2-5, with 9 bases aligning to TRBD1. The CDR3 has 14 amino acids. V gave up 6 bases and J gave up 4 bases; unmatched junction bases: 6. Germline CDR1 reads SNHLY; CDR2 reads FYNNEI. DNA for the CDR3: TGTGCCAGCAGGGGACAGGGAGGGAGAGAGACCCAGTACTTC. As protein: CASRGQGGRETQYF.

The chain uses TRBV2 and TRBJ2-3, with D possibly matching TRBD2 (6 bases). Deletions cut 4 bases from V and 2 bases from J, with 13 bases between. CDR3 size: 15 residues. Germline V gives CDR1 SNHLY, CDR2 FYNNEI. The CDR3: CASSAVGGFTDTQYF. In DNA, the CDR3 is TGTGCCAGCAGTGCGGTCGGGGGTTTCACAGATACGCAGTATTTT.

As DNA, the CDR3 is TGTGCCAGCTCCTCAGCGGGAGGGCCAGGAGAGACCCAGTACTTC. Translated, it gives CASSSAGGPGETQYF. The chain is built from TRBV3-1 (or the pseudogene TRBV3-2) and TRBJ2-5, with 10 bases matching TRBD2. V shed 8 bases, J shed 4 bases, and the junction held 10 bases outside the gene matches. Germline lookup yields CDR1 LGHDT and CDR2 YNNKEL (reference sequence). This CDR3 region has 15 residues.

Only one count was recorded for this clone. The chain employs TRBV29-1 and TRBJ2-1; D gene unclear. Trimming left V 7 bases short and J 2 bases short, with 12 bases between. Germline V gene lookup returns CDR1 SQVTM and CDR2 ANQGSEA. There are 13 residues in the CDR3. In nucleotides, the CDR3 is TGCAGCGGGAGCACAAGGCCCTACAATGAGCAGTTCTTC. Translating it yields CSGSTRPYNEQFF.

J is TRBJ2-5 and V is TRBV5-4, with D maybe TRBD2 (6 bases). V shed 5 bases and J shed 1 base, with 15 bases lying between them. The CDR3 extends over 15 amino acids. CDR1 and CDR2 (germline): SGHNT, YYREEE (reference sequence). CDR3 DNA sequence: TGTGCCAGCAGAGAGGGAGGTTGGGGCCAAGAGACCCAGTACTTC. Amino acids: CASREGGWGQETQYF. Combining the CDR3 with reference TRBV5-4 and TRBJ2-5 gives the whole variable domain ETGVTQSPTHLIKTRGQQVTLRCSSQSGHNTVSWYQQALGQGPQFIFQYYREEENGRGNFPPRFSGLQFPNYSSELNVNALELDDSALYLCASREGGWGQETQYFGPGTRLLVL.

V is TRBV5-4 and J is TRBJ2-2; TRBD2 agrees at 10 bases. This CDR3 has 16 residues. The germline gives CDR1 SGHNT, CDR2 YYREEE (reference sequence). V dropped 4 bases and J dropped 3; count of bases not matched to a gene: 6. As DNA, the CDR3 is TGTGCCAGCAGCCCTCAAAGCGGGAGGGACACCGGGGAGCTGTTTTTT. This codes for CASSPQSGRDTGELFF.

The chain recombines TRBV28 with TRBJ2-5, with D possibly TRBD2 on 5 matching bases. Trimming pared 5 bases from V and 3 bases from J, leaving 13 bases between. Germline CDR1 is MDHEN and CDR2 is SYDVKM. The CDR3 length is 14 residues. The CDR3: CASSPPGNEETQYF. The CDR3 DNA follows: TGTGCCAGCAGTCCTCCCGGGAACGAAGAGACCCAGTACTTC.